The 32 T cell receptor beta chains below were found in one sample sequenced in a study of glioma-infiltrating T cells. Amplification of TCR alpha and beta CDR3 regions from RNA used iRepertoire nested multiplex PCR. TCRdb ran MiXCR on the multiplex PCR reads and lists one entry per CDR3 protein. This table holds under 150,000 distinct CDR3 sequences, 20% to 25% found once. Material: glioma tissue, nonneoplastic brain tissue, or PBMCs (not recorded which). The receptor set was obtained from a human donor with low-grade glioma or glioblastoma, undergoing nonglioma brain surgery, or in good health (not recorded which).

Only a few counts were recorded for this clonotype. The chain joins TRBV6-1 to TRBJ1-5; TRBD1 is a possible D gene (5 bases). Between the trimmed V and J ends, which lost 5 bases and 0 bases, there was a span of 8 bases. The germline CDR1 and CDR2 sequences are MNHNS and SASEGT. The CDR3 spans 14 residues. In nucleotides, the CDR3 is TGTGCCAGCAGTATCACAGGTAGCAATCAGCCCCAGCATTTT. Protein product: CASSITGSNQPQHF.

The V call is TRBV20-1, the J call TRBJ2-3; 12 bases are a match to TRBD2. The germline V gene has CDR1 DFQATT and CDR2 SNEGSKA (reference sequence). The CDR3 has 17 residues. The CDR3 protein is CSVRLRLAGGSTDTQYF. The DNA for the CDR3 is TGCAGCGTTCGGCTGAGGCTAGCGGGGGGGAGCACAGATACGCAGTATTTT.

This clonotype turned up a few times. V gene TRBV2 combines with J gene TRBJ2-7; no clear D gene. This CDR3 comprises 13 residues. In germline, CDR1 is SNHLY, CDR2 FYNNEI. Trimming took off 2 bases at V and 4 bases at J, with 9 bases between the two ends. The CDR3 loop reads CASSEFPGYEQYV. Written as DNA, the CDR3 is TGTGCCAGCAGTGAATTCCCCGGGTACGAGCAGTACGTC.

This sequence joins TRBV18 and TRBJ2-7; D unclear. Germline V gives CDR1 KGHSH, CDR2 LQKENI. This CDR3 comprises 14 residues. The V end lost 1 base, the J end lost 2 bases, and 9 bases lay between the germline ends. Here the CDR3 DNA reads TGTGCCAGCTCACCACAGGGTGTCCCCTACGAGCAGTACGTC. It translates to CASSPQGVPYEQYV.

This clonotype was detected a few times. The chain has TRBV15 and TRBJ1-2; D is unclear. V was trimmed by 0 bases and J by 6 bases, leaving 17 bases between them. CDR3 length: 16 residues. Per germline, CDR1 LNHNV and CDR2 YYDKDF (reference sequence). The CDR3 spells CATSRDLFGNTDGYTF. CDR3 nucleotide sequence: TGTGCCACCAGCAGAGATTTATTTGGCAATACGGATGGCTACACCTTC.

CDR3 DNA sequence: TGTGCCAGCAGTGAAAAAGCCGGGACAGGGTGGGATGGCTACACCTTC. It translates to CASSEKAGTGWDGYTF. The rearrangement links TRBV12-3 or TRBV12-4 to TRBJ1-2, with TRBD1 identical over 9 bases. The length of the CDR3 is 16 residues. V shed 5 bases, J shed 6 bases, and the junction held 13 bases outside the gene matches.

This clonotype has a count of ten or more. The chain combines TRBV20-1 with TRBJ1-5; 8 bases agree with TRBD1. With 2 bases clipped from V and 2 bases from J, the junction kept 5 bases outside the gene matches. Germline lookup yields CDR1 DFQATT and CDR2 SNEGSKA (reference sequence). The length of the CDR3 is 15 residues. For the CDR3, the DNA is TGCAGTGCTAGACAGGGGGCGGGGGGCAATCAGCCCCAGCATTTT. Encoded protein: CSARQGAGGNQPQHF.

This clonotype was counted at least ten times. The chain recombines TRBV27 with TRBJ2-5; no definite D call. The CDR3 is made up of 12 amino acids. The V end lost 1 base, the J end lost 4 bases, and 4 bases lay between the germline ends. Per germline, CDR1 MNHEY and CDR2 SMNVEV (reference sequence). CDR3 nucleotides: TGTGCCAGCAGTTTATTCGGAGAGACCCAGTACTTC. Translation: CASSLFGETQYF.

The table lists this clonotype with a few counts. A read error may produce the germline difference seen at one junction end. V and J are TRBV6-1 and TRBJ2-3, with D hard to call. The CDR3 covers 11 residues. Per germline, CDR1 MNHNS and CDR2 SASEGT. The CDR3 sequence is CAISDPDTQYF. CDR3 DNA: TGTGCCATCAGTGACCCAGATACGCAGTATTTT.

This chain connects TRBV20-1 to TRBJ1-3; D gene unclear. This CDR3 has 13 amino acids. Germline-derived CDR1 and CDR2 are DFQATT and SNEGSKA (reference sequence). V was trimmed by 3 bases and J by 0 bases, leaving 6 bases between them. The CDR3 DNA reads TGCAGTGCTAGGGAGCTCTCTGGAAACACCATATATTTT. This codes for CSARELSGNTIYF.

The chain recombines TRBV24-1 with TRBJ2-3; D is possibly TRBD1 or TRBD2 (5 bases each). The CDR3 runs to 16 residues. The germline V gene has CDR1 KGHDR and CDR2 SFDVKD. V gave up 3 bases and J gave up 1 base, with 13 bases separating them. The DNA for the CDR3 is TGTGCCACCAGTGATACCCGGGACCGGGGCACAGATACGCAGTATTTT. This gives the protein CATSDTRDRGTDTQYF.

CDR3 bases: TGTGCCAGCAGTTGGTCAGATACGCAGTATTTT. This translates into CASSWSDTQYF. The chain combines TRBV12-3 or TRBV12-4 with TRBJ2-3; D gene unclear. The CDR3 extends over 11 amino acids. V was clipped by 4 bases and J by 4 bases, with 3 bases between them.

A word on this clonotype: This could be a read error, since a much larger clone is one nucleotide away. The chain links TRBV18 to TRBJ1-2, with 8 nucleotides matching TRBD1. V lost 3 bases and J lost 7; bases outside the gene matches: 7. The germline V gene encodes CDR1 KGHSH and CDR2 LQKENI. This CDR3 has 14 amino acids. The CDR3 region has the DNA TGTGCCAGCTCACCCGGACAGGGCCTATGTGGCTACACCTTC. It is translated as CASSPGQGLCGYTF.

In its sample, this clonotype was seen many times. The J gene is TRBJ2-1, the V gene TRBV15; 8 bases are shared with TRBD1. V shed 4 bases and J 8 bases; nucleotides not matched to a gene: 10. The CDR3 is 15 residues long. Germline V CDR1 and CDR2: LNHNV, YYDKDF (reference sequence). The DNA of the CDR3 is TGTGCCACCAGCATGACAGGGGTCACCCCCTATGAGCAGTTCTTC. This sequence encodes CATSMTGVTPYEQFF. The whole variable domain, filled in from reference TRBV15 and TRBJ2-1, reads DAMVIQNPRYQVTQFGKPVTLSCSQTLNHNVMYWYQQKSSQAPKLLFHYYDKDFNNEADTPDNFQSRRPNTSFCFLDIRSPGLGDTAMYLCATSMTGVTPYEQFFGPGTRLTVL.

The chain combines TRBV12-3 or TRBV12-4 with TRBJ2-5; D unresolved. V lost 5 bases to trimming and J lost 2 bases, with 12 bases between them. The CDR3 sequence is 14 residues long. This CDR3 reads CASSGAGWQETQYF. Written as DNA, the CDR3 is TGTGCCAGCAGTGGCGCCGGCTGGCAAGAGACCCAGTACTTC.

This chain connects TRBV4-1 to TRBJ1-6; TRBD1 is a possible D gene (5 bases). The CDR3 extends over 14 amino acids. From germline, CDR1 is MGHRA and CDR2 YSYEKL. The V gene lost 6 bases and the J gene lost 7 bases, with 13 bases spanning the gap. In DNA, the CDR3 is TGCGCCAGCAGGCAGGGTGAGGGGAATTCACCCCTCCACTTT. It translates to CASRQGEGNSPLHF.

This sequence joins TRBV6-2 or TRBV6-3 and TRBJ1-1; tentatively, D is TRBD1 (5 bases). The V end was cut by 5 bases, the J end by 1 base, with 17 bases between. CDR1 MNHEY and CDR2 SVGEGT come from the germline V gene. This CDR3 is built from 16 residues. CDR3 region: CASSISRDSRNTEAFF. CDR3 bases: TGTGCCAGCAGTATATCCCGGGACTCTAGGAACACTGAAGCTTTCTTT.

This clonotype came up many times. This sequence joins TRBV6-6 and TRBJ1-3, with D perhaps matching TRBD1 (6 bases). The germline V and J ends were trimmed by 0 bases and 3 bases, with 15 bases remaining between them. CDR1 is MNHNY and CDR2 is SVGAGI in the germline V gene (reference sequence). The CDR3 covers 17 residues. CDR3 sequence: CASSYSRLVGGGNTIYF. The CDR3 bases are TGTGCCAGCAGTTACTCGAGGCTGGTAGGGGGTGGAAACACCATATATTTT.

This clonotype was found many times. The chain carries TRBV6-1 and TRBJ1-1; D remains unclear. V was clipped by 5 bases and J by 1 base, with 11 bases between them. The germline V gene encodes CDR1 MNHNS and CDR2 SASEGT. This CDR3 has 14 amino acids. The CDR3 DNA reads TGTGCCAGCAGTACCCCCCGCAAGAACACTGAAGCTTTCTTT. It is translated as CASSTPRKNTEAFF.

This clonotype was observed at least ten times. The chain has TRBV20-1 and TRBJ2-1, with D maybe TRBD1 (5 bases). Germline CDR1 reads DFQATT; CDR2 reads SNEGSKA (reference sequence). The V end was cut by 6 bases, the J end by 7 bases, with 7 bases between. This CDR3 is built from 10 residues. The CDR3 DNA reads as TGCAGTGCCTACAGGAATGAGCAGTTCTTC. Translated, it gives CSAYRNEQFF.

The table lists this clonotype with a few counts. The V and J genes are TRBV4-1 and TRBJ2-3; 9 nucleotides agree with TRBD2. V trimming: 2 bases; J trimming: 1 base; junction bases outside the gene matches: 4. Germline loops: CDR1 MGHRA, CDR2 YSYEKL. CDR3 size: 16 residues. CDR3 amino acids: CASSQLAGARTDTQYF. The CDR3 DNA sequence: TGCGCCAGCAGCCAATTAGCGGGGGCGCGCACAGATACGCAGTATTTT.

This chain connects TRBV19 to TRBJ1-1; D uncertain. The V end was cut by 7 bases, the J end by 1 base, with 4 bases between. In germline, CDR1 is LNHDA, CDR2 SQIVND (reference sequence). CDR3 length: 11 amino acids. CDR3 sequence reads: CASMENTEAFF. The CDR3 region has the DNA TGTGCCAGTATGGAGAACACTGAAGCTTTCTTT.

The sample holds a few counts of this clonotype. The genes are TRBV7-9 and TRBJ2-5; TRBD2 is a possible D gene (10 bases). CDR3 length: 17 residues. V was pared by 7 bases and J by 1 base, with 22 bases between. From germline, CDR1 is SEHNR and CDR2 FQNEAQ (reference sequence). The CDR3 sequence is CASIRAGGTGIQETQYF. The CDR3 nucleotides read TGTGCCAGCATCAGAGCGGGGGGGACAGGGATCCAAGAGACCCAGTACTTC.

The gene calls are TRBV3-1 and TRBJ2-1; D may match TRBD1 or TRBD2 (6 bases each). The V end lost 3 bases, the J end lost 3 bases, and 15 bases lay between the germline ends. The CDR3 has 16 residues. Germline V gene lookup returns CDR1 LGHDT and CDR2 YNNKEL (reference sequence). CDR3 region: CASSQTGGRSYNEQFF. The DNA of the CDR3 is TGTGCCAGCAGCCAGACCGGGGGCCGGAGCTACAATGAGCAGTTCTTC.

This clonotype has a handful of counts. The V gene is TRBV6-6, the J gene TRBJ1-4, with D maybe TRBD1 (5 bases). This CDR3 is 17 amino acids long. V was pared by 0 bases and J by 4 bases, with 15 bases between. Germline V gene data show CDR1 as MNHNY and CDR2 as SVGAGI (reference sequence). The CDR3 loop is CASSYSLGGGSNEKLFF. DNA for the CDR3: TGTGCCAGCAGTTACTCCCTGGGGGGGGGGAGTAATGAAAAACTGTTTTTT.

This chain links TRBV2 with TRBJ1-6; D is undetermined. The ends were cut back, 4 bases at V and 0 bases at J, with 10 bases in the middle. The CDR3 contains 16 residues. Germline-derived CDR1 and CDR2 are SNHLY and FYNNEI. The CDR3 sequence is CASSAEASSYNSPLHF. CDR3 nucleotides: TGTGCCAGCAGTGCGGAAGCGAGCTCCTATAATTCACCCCTCCACTTT.

The rearrangement uses TRBV7-9 and TRBJ1-6; maybe TRBD1 (5 bases). The CDR3 is made up of 15 amino acids. V was clipped by 5 bases and J by 3 bases, with 11 bases between them. Looked up from germline, CDR1 is SEHNR and CDR2 is FQNEAQ (reference sequence). This chain's CDR3 is CASSSRDFYNSPLHF. The CDR3 region has the DNA TGTGCCAGCAGCAGCAGGGATTTCTATAATTCACCCCTCCACTTT.

The chain couples TRBV20-1 to TRBJ1-5; TRBD1 might be the D (5 bases). The CDR3 covers 15 residues. The V end was cut by 0 bases, the J end by 1 base, with 10 bases between. Germline V CDR1 and CDR2: DFQATT, SNEGSKA (reference sequence). DNA for the CDR3: TGCAGTGCTAGAGATTGGCCAGGGAGCAATCAGCCCCAGCATTTT. Its translation is CSARDWPGSNQPQHF.

The chain couples TRBV20-1 to TRBJ2-3; D is perhaps TRBD2 (7 bases). Germline CDR1 reads DFQATT; CDR2 reads SNEGSKA (reference sequence). The CDR3 spans 14 residues. The CDR3 spells CSVTWGGREGTQYF. The CDR3 DNA is TGCAGCGTAACCTGGGGGGGCCGGGAAGGTACGCAGTATTTT.

This clonotype turned up a few times. This chain uses TRBV24-1 with TRBJ2-3; D is undetermined. The CDR3 extends over 14 amino acids. CDR1 and CDR2 (germline): KGHDR, SFDVKD. V shed 8 bases and J shed 1 base, with 12 bases lying between them. For the CDR3, the DNA is TGTGCCACCATGGGCCACCAAGGCACAGATACGCAGTATTTT. It yields the protein CATMGHQGTDTQYF.

To note about this clonotype: A read error may be the cause here, since a much bigger clone is one base away. Likely a read error: the CDR3 ends without its conserved phenylalanine or tryptophan. The chain is built from TRBV7-3 and TRBJ1-5; weak D call: TRBD1 (5 bases). The CDR3 loop spans 12 amino acids. CDR1 SGHTA and CDR2 FQGTGA come from the germline V gene. V was cut by 6 bases and J by 7 bases, with 10 bases left in between. CDR3 DNA: TGTGCCAGCAGGAAGACAGCCCAGCCCCAGCATTCT. Its translation is CASRKTAQPQHS.

The chain joins TRBV15 to TRBJ2-1, with TRBD1 matching over 7 bases. Germline V gene lookup returns CDR1 LNHNV and CDR2 YYDKDF (reference sequence). This CDR3 spans 16 amino acids. Losses at the gene ends were 10 bases for V and 5 bases for J; bases not matched to a gene: 17. The CDR3 DNA sequence: TGTGCCAGCAGACGCGTTAGGGGGCAGAAGAACAATGAGCAGTTCTTC. This translates into CASRRVRGQKNNEQFF. Supplemented by reference TRBV15 and TRBJ2-1, the full variable domain reads DAMVIQNPRYQVTQFGKPVTLSCSQTLNHNVMYWYQQKSSQAPKLLFHYYDKDFNNEADTPDNFQSRRPNTSFCFLDIRSPGLGDTAMYLCASRRVRGQKNNEQFFGPGTRLTVL.